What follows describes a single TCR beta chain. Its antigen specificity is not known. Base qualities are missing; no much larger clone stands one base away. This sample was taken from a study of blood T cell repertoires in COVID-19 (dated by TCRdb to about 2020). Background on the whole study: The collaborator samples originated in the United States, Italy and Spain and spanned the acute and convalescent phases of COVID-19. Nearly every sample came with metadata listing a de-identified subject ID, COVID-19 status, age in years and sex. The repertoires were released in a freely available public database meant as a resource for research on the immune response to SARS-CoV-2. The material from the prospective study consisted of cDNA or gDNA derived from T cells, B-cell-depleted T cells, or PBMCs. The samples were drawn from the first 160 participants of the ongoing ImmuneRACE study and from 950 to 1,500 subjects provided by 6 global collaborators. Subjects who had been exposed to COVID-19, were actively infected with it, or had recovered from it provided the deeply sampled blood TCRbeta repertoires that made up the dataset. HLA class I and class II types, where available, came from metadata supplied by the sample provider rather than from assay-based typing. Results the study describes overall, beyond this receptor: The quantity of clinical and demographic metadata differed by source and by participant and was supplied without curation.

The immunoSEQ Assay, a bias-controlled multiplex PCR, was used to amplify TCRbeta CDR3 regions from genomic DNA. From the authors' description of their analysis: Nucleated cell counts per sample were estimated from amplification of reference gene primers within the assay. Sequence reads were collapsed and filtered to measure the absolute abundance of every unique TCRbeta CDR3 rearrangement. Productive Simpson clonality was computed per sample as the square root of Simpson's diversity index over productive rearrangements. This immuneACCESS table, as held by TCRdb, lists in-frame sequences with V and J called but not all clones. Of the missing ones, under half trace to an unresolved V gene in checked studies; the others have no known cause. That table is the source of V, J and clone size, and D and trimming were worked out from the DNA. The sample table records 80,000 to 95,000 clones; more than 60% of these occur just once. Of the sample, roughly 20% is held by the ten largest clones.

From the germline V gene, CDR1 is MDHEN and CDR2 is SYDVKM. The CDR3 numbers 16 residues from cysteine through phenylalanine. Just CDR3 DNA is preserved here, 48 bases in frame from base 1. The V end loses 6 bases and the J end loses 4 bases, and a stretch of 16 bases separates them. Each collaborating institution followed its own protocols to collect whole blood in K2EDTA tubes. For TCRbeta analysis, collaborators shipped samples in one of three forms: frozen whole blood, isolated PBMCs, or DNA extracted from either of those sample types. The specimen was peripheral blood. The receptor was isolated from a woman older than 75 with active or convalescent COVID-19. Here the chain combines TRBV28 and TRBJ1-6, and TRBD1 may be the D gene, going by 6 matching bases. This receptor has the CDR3 CASSLTGNKYNSPLHF. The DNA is TGTGCCAGCAGCTTGACAGGAAACAAGTATAATTCACCCCTCCACTTT.